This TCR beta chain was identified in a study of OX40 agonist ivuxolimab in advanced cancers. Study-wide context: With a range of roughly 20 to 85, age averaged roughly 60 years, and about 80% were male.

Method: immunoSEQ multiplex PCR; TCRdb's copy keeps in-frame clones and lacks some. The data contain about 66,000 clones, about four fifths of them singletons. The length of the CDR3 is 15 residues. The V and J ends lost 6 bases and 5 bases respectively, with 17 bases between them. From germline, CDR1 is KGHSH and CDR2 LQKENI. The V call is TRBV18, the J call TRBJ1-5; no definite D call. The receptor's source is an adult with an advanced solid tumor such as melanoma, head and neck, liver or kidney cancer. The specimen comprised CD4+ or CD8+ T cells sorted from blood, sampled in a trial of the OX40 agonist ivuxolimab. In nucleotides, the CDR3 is TGTGCCAGCTCCCCCAATGGCAGGTTGCATCAGCCCCAGCATTTT. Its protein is CASSPNGRLHQPQHF.